The 25 T cell receptor beta chains reported below all come from one sample, sequenced in a study of T cell responses to AZD1222 COVID-19 vaccine (dated by TCRdb to the early 2020s). The time point label here, explained by the study, means: baseline before first vaccination. Library preparation used the immunoSEQ multiplex PCR assay. Drawn from immuneACCESS, this table holds only the in-frame rearrangements with V and J called that TCRdb kept. Clones are partly lost; checked studies trace under half to an unresolved V gene and leave the rest unexplained. The sample table records around 95,000 clones; around nine tenths of these occur just once. Jointly, the top ten make up roughly 15% of the sample. Sequencing used peripheral blood, obtained on day 0 of AZD1222 vaccination. The source of these receptors is an adult in good health.

The chain has TRBV19 and TRBJ2-7; unclear D gene. V was pared by 4 bases and J by 3 bases, with 10 bases between. CDR1 is LNHDA, CDR2 SQIVND, per germline (reference sequence). The CDR3 loop spans 13 amino acids. The CDR3 protein is CASSKPPSYEQYF. The DNA of the CDR3 is TGTGCCAGTAGTAAGCCACCCAGCTACGAGCAGTACTTC.

In this sample, this clone turned up many times. The chain couples TRBV7-2 to TRBJ1-6; D is unresolved. With 5 bases removed from V and 3 bases from J, the gap between germline ends came to 11 bases. The CDR3 covers 15 residues. Germline CDR1 SGHTA, CDR2 FQGNSA. CDR3 region: CASSTGRYYNSPLHF. CDR3 in DNA: TGTGCCAGCAGCACCGGACGGTACTATAATTCACCCCTCCACTTT. Full variable domain (outside the CDR3, taken from reference TRBV7-2 and TRBJ1-6): GAGVSQSPSNKVTEKGKDVELRCDPISGHTALYWYRQSLGQGLEFLIYFQGNSAPDKSGLPSDRFSAERTGGSVSTLTIQRTQQEDSAVYLCASSTGRYYNSPLHFGNGTRLTVT.

This clone was counted once. The chain combines TRBV6-5 with TRBJ1-2; no definite D call. Germline values: CDR1 MNHEY, CDR2 SVGAGI. The CDR3 runs 12 residues. The germline V and J ends were trimmed by 6 bases and 4 bases, with 9 bases remaining between them. CDR3 bases: TGTGCCAGCAGAACTCAGTCCTATGGCTACACCTTC. Translating it yields CASRTQSYGYTF.

This clone turned up a few times. This chain links TRBV30 with TRBJ1-3; no definite D call. The CDR3 has 14 amino acids. Germline V gene data show CDR1 as GTSNPN and CDR2 as SVGIG (reference sequence). V was trimmed by 2 bases and J by 4 bases, leaving 12 bases between them. The DNA for the CDR3 is TGTGCCTGGAGTATGGGCAGGAGAGGAAACACCATATATTTT. Its protein product is CAWSMGRRGNTIYF.

The chain couples TRBV11-2 to TRBJ1-2, with a tentative D call TRBD1 (5 bases). Germline CDR1 SGHAT, CDR2 FQNNGV. This CDR3 is built from 14 residues. V lost 5 bases, J lost 4 bases, and 14 bases lay in between. The chain's CDR3 is CASSPGTSVYGYTF. CDR3 DNA sequence: TGTGCCAGCAGCCCCGGGACCTCAGTCTATGGCTACACCTTC.

The chain couples TRBV6-1 to TRBJ1-5; perhaps TRBD1 as D (5 bases). This CDR3 spans 15 amino acids. Germline assignment: CDR1 MNHNS and CDR2 SASEGT. Trimming took off 2 bases at V and 8 bases at J, with 16 bases between the two ends. CDR3 sequence: CASSELRTRGEPQHF. CDR3 sequence (DNA): TGTGCCAGCAGTGAACTTCGCACGAGGGGTGAGCCCCAGCATTTT.

This rearrangement joins TRBV6-2 or TRBV6-3 to TRBJ2-6, with TRBD1 matching over 10 bases. Per the germline V gene, CDR1 is MNHEY and CDR2 is SVGEGT. V lost 4 bases to trimming and J lost 1 base; unmatched junction nucleotides: 4. The CDR3 totals 17 residues. The CDR3 DNA reads TGTGCCAGCAGTTCGACAGGGGGCGCATCTGGGGCCAACGTCCTGACTTTC. This sequence encodes CASSSTGGASGANVLTF.

The V and J genes are TRBV6-5 and TRBJ1-5; a weak D match, TRBD1 (6 bases). This CDR3 contains 14 residues. V lost 8 bases to trimming and J lost 0 bases, with 11 bases between them. The germline V gene has CDR1 MNHEY and CDR2 SVGAGI. The CDR3 nucleotides are TGTGCCAGCTCAGGGGACTATAGCAATCAGCCCCAGCATTTT. This codes for CASSGDYSNQPQHF.

V gene TRBV4-3 combines with J gene TRBJ1-2; D remains unclear. The germline V and J ends were trimmed by 2 bases and 7 bases, with 20 bases remaining between them. Per germline, CDR1 LGHNA and CDR2 YSLEER. The CDR3 is 16 amino acids. The chain's CDR3 is CASSQNSGTPLGGYTF. The CDR3 DNA reads TGCGCCAGCAGCCAAAATTCGGGTACGCCATTGGGTGGCTACACCTTC.

J is TRBJ1-5 and V is TRBV5-4; D uncertain. The V gene's germline CDR1 is SGHNT and CDR2 YYREEE (reference sequence). V shed 4 bases and J shed 4 bases, with 9 bases lying between them. There are 13 residues in the CDR3. The CDR3 spells CASSVDHNQPQHF. Written as DNA, the CDR3 is TGTGCCAGCAGCGTGGACCATAATCAGCCCCAGCATTTT. Complete variable domain (other parts from reference TRBV5-4 and TRBJ1-5): ETGVTQSPTHLIKTRGQQVTLRCSSQSGHNTVSWYQQALGQGPQFIFQYYREEENGRGNFPPRFSGLQFPNYSSELNVNALELDDSALYLCASSVDHNQPQHFGDGTRLSIL.

This clone was counted a few times. The CDR3 coding sequence is TGTGCCAGCAGCCCATCGACAGCGAACACTGAAGCTTTCTTT. Translated: CASSPSTANTEAFF. The rearrangement links TRBV3-1 (or the pseudogene TRBV3-2) to TRBJ1-1; D perhaps matches TRBD1 (5 bases). Germline values: CDR1 LGHDT, CDR2 YNNKEL (reference sequence). This CDR3 comprises 14 residues. The germline V and J ends were trimmed by 4 bases and 1 base, with 10 bases remaining between them.

The V and J genes are TRBV29-1 and TRBJ1-2; no reliable D call. The CDR3 is 11 amino acids. Germline CDR1 SQVTM, CDR2 ANQGSEA. V was shortened by 1 base and J by 8 bases, with 8 bases between the two germline ends. The CDR3, as DNA: TGCAGCGTTGAAGCGGGGAGAGGCTACACCTTC. Protein sequence: CSVEAGRGYTF.

J is TRBJ2-1 and V is TRBV18; 7 bases match TRBD2. Germline lookup yields CDR1 KGHSH and CDR2 LQKENI. CDR3 length: 14 amino acids. The V gene end was trimmed by 0 bases and the J gene end by 7 bases; junction bases not matched to a gene: 3. The CDR3 here is CASSPPPGLNEQFF. In DNA, the CDR3 is TGTGCCAGCTCACCACCGCCGGGACTAAATGAGCAGTTCTTC.

The V gene is TRBV9, the J gene TRBJ2-2, with D unresolved. The V gene's germline CDR1 is SGDLS and CDR2 YYNGEE. V was shortened by 0 bases and J by 1 base, with 10 bases between the two germline ends. The CDR3 runs to 16 residues. CDR3 in amino acids: CASSVDSQGNTGELFF. Written as DNA, the CDR3 is TGTGCCAGCAGCGTAGATAGCCAAGGGAACACCGGGGAGCTGTTTTTT.

V is TRBV5-5 and J is TRBJ1-2; unclear D gene. CDR1 is SGHKS, CDR2 YYEKEE, per germline (reference sequence). V was shortened by 0 bases and J by 0 bases, with 9 bases between the two germline ends. CDR3 length: 15 amino acids. Here the CDR3 reads CASSLGLGTNYGYTF. CDR3 coding DNA: TGTGCCAGCAGCTTGGGTCTGGGGACTAACTATGGCTACACCTTC.

V and J are TRBV7-9 and TRBJ1-5; 8 bases line up with TRBD1. J was trimmed by 3 bases and V by 2 bases; bases with no gene match: 3. CDR3 length: 15 amino acids. The germline CDR1 and CDR2 sequences are SEHNR and FQNEAQ (reference sequence). The CDR3 reads CASSLTGGNNQPQHF. The CDR3 coding sequence is TGTGCCAGCAGCTTAACAGGGGGAAACAATCAGCCCCAGCATTTT. Based on the CDR3 plus reference TRBV7-9 and TRBJ1-5, the full variable domain is DTGVSQNPRHKITKRGQNVTFRCDPISEHNRLYWYRQTLGQGPEFLTYFQNEAQLEKSRLLSDRFSAERPKGSFSTLEIQRTEQGDSAMYLCASSLTGGNNQPQHFGDGTRLSIL.

V usage is TRBV7-2 and J usage is TRBJ1-6; D remains ambiguous. Germline loops: CDR1 SGHTA, CDR2 FQGNSA. This CDR3 spans 12 amino acids. Trimming took 1 base from V and 12 from J, leaving 7 bases between them. The CDR3 is CASSLDVGPLHF. The DNA of the CDR3 is TGTGCCAGCAGCTTAGACGTGGGACCCCTCCACTTT.

This clone appeared a few times. V is TRBV9 and J is TRBJ1-1, with TRBD1 matching over 7 bases. The CDR3 sequence is 16 residues long. Germline loops: CDR1 SGDLS, CDR2 YYNGEE. V gave up 0 bases and J gave up 4 bases; unmatched junction bases: 9. CDR3 nucleotide sequence: TGTGCCAGCAGCGTAGGATCACTAGACAGGGCCACTGAAGCTTTCTTT. Its translation: CASSVGSLDRATEAFF.

V usage is TRBV19 and J usage is TRBJ1-5, with D maybe TRBD1 (5 bases). CDR1 LNHDA and CDR2 SQIVND come from the germline V gene (reference sequence). V was cut by 5 bases and J by 3 bases, with 20 bases left in between. The CDR3 length is 17 residues. CDR3 residues: CASSPLTGGTSNQPQHF. CDR3 DNA sequence: TGTGCCAGTAGTCCCCTCACGGGGGGTACTTCCAATCAGCCCCAGCATTTT.

This chain joins TRBV7-8 and TRBJ1-1; perhaps TRBD1 as D (5 bases). Germline V gene lookup returns CDR1 SGHVS and CDR2 FQNEAQ. The CDR3 length is 13 residues. Trimming stripped 1 base from V and 4 bases from J, with 7 bases between. The CDR3 reads CASSLEGSTEAFF. Written as DNA, the CDR3 is TGTGCCAGCAGCTTAGAGGGGAGCACTGAAGCTTTCTTT.

The V call is TRBV12-3 or TRBV12-4, the J call TRBJ2-1; D unclear. V was cut by 6 bases and J by 4 bases, with 10 bases left in between. The CDR3 covers 13 residues. This CDR3 reads CASSLLRYNEQFF. The CDR3 nucleotides read TGTGCCAGCAGCCTACTACGTTACAATGAGCAGTTCTTC.

This clone was seen only once. The CDR3 here is CASSLEGAPEAFF. In DNA form, the CDR3 reads TGTGCCAGCAGCTTAGAGGGAGCCCCTGAAGCTTTCTTT. The chain couples TRBV7-8 to TRBJ1-1, with no clear D. Germline V gives CDR1 SGHVS, CDR2 FQNEAQ. This CDR3 is built from 13 residues. V was shortened by 1 base and J by 6 bases, with 9 bases between the two germline ends. The entire variable domain, with the rest obtained from reference TRBV7-8 and TRBJ1-1, is as follows: GAGVSQSPRYKVAKRGQDVALRCDPISGHVSLFWYQQALGQGPEFLTYFQNEAQLDKSGLPSDRFFAERPEGSVSTLKIQRTQQEDSAVYLCASSLEGAPEAFFGQGTRLTVV.

V gene TRBV28 combines with J gene TRBJ1-4, with a tentative D call TRBD1 (6 bases). CDR1 and CDR2 (germline): MDHEN, SYDVKM. Trimming took off 6 bases at V and 11 bases at J, with 19 bases between the two ends. This CDR3 has 14 residues. CDR3 region: CASRQDRGVGKLFF. In nucleotides, the CDR3 is TGTGCCAGCAGACAGGACAGAGGCGTGGGGAAACTGTTTTTT.

This chain links TRBV25-1 with TRBJ1-6; 7 bases agree with TRBD1. This CDR3 contains 16 residues. The trim removed 5 bases at V and 3 bases at J, leaving 7 bases unmatched. From germline, CDR1 is MGHDK and CDR2 SYGVNS. Here the CDR3 reads CASSQQGSGYNSPLHF. CDR3 nucleotide sequence: TGTGCCAGCAGTCAACAGGGGAGCGGCTATAATTCACCCCTCCACTTT. Variable domain in full (rest from reference TRBV25-1 and TRBJ1-6): EADIYQTPRYLVIGTGKKITLECSQTMGHDKMYWYQQDPGMELHLIHYSYGVNSTEKGDLSSESTVSRIRTEHFPLTLESARPSHTSQYLCASSQQGSGYNSPLHFGNGTRLTVT.

The DNA for the CDR3 is TGTGCCAGCAGTGACCGTATTCGACACCGGACGTATCAGCCCCAGCATTTT. It yields the protein CASSDRIRHRTYQPQHF. This chain uses TRBV25-1 with TRBJ1-5; D ambiguous. V gave up 3 bases and J gave up 5 bases, with 20 bases separating them. The CDR3 is 17 amino acids. CDR1 is MGHDK and CDR2 is SYGVNS in the germline V gene.